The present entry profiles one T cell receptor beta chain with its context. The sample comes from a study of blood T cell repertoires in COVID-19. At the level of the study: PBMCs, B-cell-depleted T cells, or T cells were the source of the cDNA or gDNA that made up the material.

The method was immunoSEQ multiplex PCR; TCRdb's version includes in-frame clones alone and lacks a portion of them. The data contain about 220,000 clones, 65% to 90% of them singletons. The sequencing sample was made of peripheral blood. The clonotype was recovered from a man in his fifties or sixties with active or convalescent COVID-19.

Written as DNA, the CDR3 is TGCGCCAGCAGCCAAGAGAGTCGCGGAGGCACTTACAATGAGCAGTTCTTC. Encoded protein: CASSQESRGGTYNEQFF. The rearrangement links TRBV4-3 to TRBJ2-1; D is perhaps TRBD2 (5 bases). The CDR3 runs 17 residues. V lost 0 bases and J lost 4, with 16 bases in between. Looked up from germline, CDR1 is LGHNA and CDR2 is YSLEER.